This T cell receptor (beta chain) appears in the sequencing data of a study of CD8 T cells in ankylosing spondylitis. Findings and limits, study-wide: Clones linked to disease were reported to show significant enrichment in matched ankylosing spondylitis synovial fluid. The disease-linked clones had a CD8+ phenotype and low blood frequencies. Apparently characteristic of ankylosing spondylitis blood was a TCR beta motif (roughly eight highly homologous variants).

With molecular barcodes, quantitative 5'-RACE was used to make the TCR beta libraries. TCRdb reanalysed the 5' RACE reads using MiXCR and keeps one entry per CDR3 protein. Altogether around 42,000 distinct CDR3 sequences are present, roughly 2.5% being singletons, with the ten largest covering over 4%. V dropped 3 bases and J dropped 0; count of bases not matched to a gene: 8. The germline gives CDR1 SGDLS, CDR2 YYNGEE. The CDR3 has 17 amino acids. This clonotype appeared many times. Its specificity is not known. The sample consisted of blood, either unsorted or a sorted T cell fraction (not recorded which). The V call is TRBV9, the J call TRBJ2-2; 7 nucleotides line up with TRBD1. This TCR was sampled from a male donor with ankylosing spondylitis or in good health (not recorded which). The CDR3 DNA is TGTGCCAGCAGCGCTCTGGCCGGGACAGCGAACACCGGGGAGCTGTTTTTT. Translation gives CASSALAGTANTGELFF.